This T cell receptor (beta chain) was retrieved from a study of somatic mutations in cytotoxic T cells in rheumatoid arthritis. Clones were read by immunoSEQ multiplex PCR, and TCRdb kept only the in-frame ones, dropping some. The table records 10,000 to 15,000 clones, just under 75% of them present only once. With regard to this clone: Its antigen is not identified.

Positive magnetic bead selection separated CD4+ and CD8+ cells, and flow cytometry confirmed purity. Regarding the study as a whole: More than 20% of CD8+ cells belonged to the largest clone in about an eighth of the roughly 60 patients. Unidentified antigens were the targets of the expanded CD8+ clones. Measurement of CD8+ T-cell clonality revealed no significant difference between rheumatoid arthritis patients and age-matched healthy controls.

Trimming took 0 bases from V and 4 from J, leaving 9 bases between them. The CDR3 is made up of 14 amino acids. Germline assignment: CDR1 SGDLS and CDR2 YYNGEE. This clonotype was obtained from a woman between 35 and 50 years old in good health. The V and J genes are TRBV9 and TRBJ2-3; weak D call: TRBD2 (5 bases). Sequences were obtained from CD8+ T cells sorted from blood. The chain's CDR3 is CASSVVTEADTQYF. The CDR3 DNA follows: TGTGCCAGCAGCGTAGTTACGGAGGCAGATACGCAGTATTTT.